The 31 T cell receptor beta chains reported below all come from one sample, sequenced in a study of blood T cell repertoires in COVID-19. Sequenced by immunoSEQ multiplex PCR; TCRdb stores in-frame clones only, minus some. The table shows approximately 440,000 clones, with around 90% occurring only once. Sequenced sample: PBMCs or T cells enriched from blood (not recorded which). All receptors come from a man younger than 30 who had recovered from COVID-19.

This clone was detected only once. The V and J genes are TRBV2 and TRBJ1-1; weak D call: TRBD1 (6 bases). Germline V gives CDR1 SNHLY, CDR2 FYNNEI. The V end was cut by 6 bases, the J end by 6 bases, with 20 bases between. CDR3 length: 15 amino acids. In DNA, the CDR3 is TGTGCCAGCAGCTTTAGGGGGTTGAGGGGCGCTGAAGCTTTCTTT. It specifies CASSFRGLRGAEAFF.

In this sample, this clone turned up once. The gene calls are TRBV14 and TRBJ2-5; weak D call: TRBD1 (6 bases). The CDR3 length is 15 residues. V lost 3 bases, J lost 1 base, and 12 bases lay in between. Germline assignment: CDR1 SGHDN and CDR2 FVKESK. CDR3 loop: CASSHEWGLQETQYF. As DNA, the CDR3 is TGTGCCAGCAGCCACGAATGGGGGCTCCAAGAGACCCAGTACTTC.

The chain carries TRBV7-9 and TRBJ1-4; 9 bases match TRBD1. J was trimmed by 7 bases and V by 4 bases; bases with no gene match: 4. CDR3 size: 14 residues. CDR1 is SEHNR and CDR2 is FQNEAQ in the germline V gene (reference sequence). The CDR3 sequence is CASSSKGQGEKLFF. The DNA for the CDR3 is TGTGCCAGCAGCTCCAAGGGACAGGGTGAAAAACTGTTTTTT.

This chain connects TRBV19 to TRBJ1-1; no definite D call. The CDR3 loop spans 13 amino acids. The V end lost 1 base, the J end lost 3 bases, and 6 bases lay between the germline ends. Germline V gene sequence: CDR1 LNHDA, CDR2 SQIVND (reference sequence). The CDR3: CASSIAFYTEAFF. The CDR3 bases are TGTGCCAGTAGTATAGCGTTCTACACTGAAGCTTTCTTT.

The chain combines TRBV2 with TRBJ2-5; TRBD2 aligns across 12 bases. Germline V CDR1 and CDR2: SNHLY, FYNNEI. CDR3 length: 16 amino acids. The J segment lost 5 bases and the V segment lost 6 bases, leaving 10 bases of the junction unmatched. The CDR3 protein is CASSPTSGSSLETQYF. CDR3 nucleotides: TGTGCCAGCAGCCCGACTAGCGGGAGTAGTTTGGAGACCCAGTACTTC.

The chain is built from TRBV30 and TRBJ1-4, with TRBD1 matching 7 bases. V dropped 2 bases and J dropped 8; count of bases not matched to a gene: 8. This CDR3 is built from 14 residues. CDR1 and CDR2 from the germline V gene are GTSNPN and SVGIG (reference sequence). CDR3 region: CAWSSTGPREKLFF. The CDR3 DNA reads as TGTGCCTGGAGTTCGACAGGGCCGCGGGAAAAACTGTTTTTT.

The V gene is TRBV15, the J gene TRBJ1-2, with TRBD1 matching over 10 bases. After removal of 5 bases from V and 3 bases from J, the junction contained 9 bases not matched to a gene. Germline CDR1 reads LNHNV; CDR2 reads YYDKDF (reference sequence). The CDR3 has 16 residues. The CDR3, as DNA: TGTGCCACCAGCCCAAAGGGACAGGGGATATACTATGGCTACACCTTC. It is translated as CATSPKGQGIYYGYTF.

CDR3 sequence: CAISGTEGDGYTF. CDR3 nucleotide sequence: TGTGCCATCAGTGGGACGGAAGGGGATGGCTACACCTTC. The chain links TRBV10-3 to TRBJ1-2, with TRBD1 as a possible D gene (5 bases). V was pared by 4 bases and J by 6 bases, with 12 bases between. The CDR3 contains 13 residues. Germline loops: CDR1 ENHRY, CDR2 SYGVKD.

The chain combines TRBV9 with TRBJ2-1, with TRBD2 matching over 8 bases. Germline CDR1 reads SGDLS; CDR2 reads YYNGEE. The J segment lost 7 bases and the V segment lost 0 bases, leaving 6 bases of the junction unmatched. The CDR3 has 15 residues. This CDR3 is CASSVAGGPINEQFF. In nucleotides, the CDR3 is TGTGCCAGCAGCGTAGCGGGAGGGCCTATTAATGAGCAGTTCTTC.

The V and J genes are TRBV19 and TRBJ1-5, with 7 bases fitting TRBD1. There are 19 residues in the CDR3. CDR1 LNHDA and CDR2 SQIVND come from the germline V gene (reference sequence). After removal of 5 bases from V and 0 bases from J, the junction contained 16 bases not matched to a gene. CDR3 protein: CASSPRGQIRRRSNQPQHF. CDR3 in DNA: TGTGCCAGTAGTCCCAGGGGACAGATCCGTAGACGTAGCAATCAGCCCCAGCATTTT. Based on the CDR3 plus reference TRBV19 and TRBJ1-5, the full variable domain is DGGITQSPKYLFRKEGQNVTLSCEQNLNHDAMYWYRQDPGQGLRLIYYSQIVNDFQKGDIAEGYSVSREKKESFPLTVTSAQKNPTAFYLCASSPRGQIRRRSNQPQHFGDGTRLSIL.

The chain recombines TRBV24-1 with TRBJ2-5; a weak D match, TRBD2 (6 bases). This CDR3 has 14 amino acids. V dropped 3 bases and J dropped 5 bases, with 12 bases sitting between them. Germline CDR1 KGHDR, CDR2 SFDVKD. In DNA, the CDR3 is TGTGCCACCAGTGATCGACTAGAGTTGGAGACCCAGTACTTC. It translates to CATSDRLELETQYF.

This chain connects TRBV29-1 to TRBJ2-1; 8 nucleotides agree with TRBD1. CDR3 length: 13 residues. The V gene end was trimmed by 6 bases and the J gene end by 3 bases; junction bases not matched to a gene: 4. Germline CDR1 reads SQVTM; CDR2 reads ANQGSEA. CDR3 region: CSVKTGGYNEQFF. The CDR3 region has the DNA TGCAGCGTAAAAACAGGGGGCTACAATGAGCAGTTCTTC.

The chain has TRBV24-1 and TRBJ2-3; D might be TRBD1 (7 bases). CDR3 length: 16 residues. Germline V gene data show CDR1 as KGHDR and CDR2 as SFDVKD. V gave up 7 bases and J gave up 1 base, with 17 bases separating them. CDR3 protein: CATRGIDREGTDTQYF. The CDR3 nucleotides read TGTGCCACCAGGGGAATTGACAGGGAGGGCACAGATACGCAGTATTTT.

This clone has just one count. The chain joins TRBV27 to TRBJ2-7, with no clear D. The V end lost 6 bases, the J end lost 6 bases, and 9 bases lay between the germline ends. There are 11 residues in the CDR3. The germline CDR1 and CDR2 sequences are MNHEY and SMNVEV (reference sequence). The CDR3 region is CASRAVGEQYF. The CDR3 region has the DNA TGTGCCAGCAGGGCGGTCGGCGAGCAGTACTTC.

Comment on this clone: Other DNA sequences from this sample encode an identical CDR3 as well. The V call is TRBV7-3, the J call TRBJ1-1; D might be TRBD1 (6 bases). Germline V gene sequence: CDR1 SGHTA, CDR2 FQGTGA. CDR3 length equals 13 residues. V was pared by 2 bases and J by 4 bases, with 8 bases between. The DNA for the CDR3 is TGTGCCAGCAGCTTATCCAGGGGCACTGAAGCTTTCTTT. Encoded protein: CASSLSRGTEAFF.

The V call is TRBV5-4, the J call TRBJ1-1; maybe TRBD1 (5 bases). Germline CDR1 SGHNT, CDR2 YYREEE (reference sequence). Deletions cut 0 bases from V and 6 bases from J, with 12 bases between. The CDR3 totals 14 residues. The CDR3 region is CASSLVGGTAEAFF. The CDR3 DNA follows: TGTGCCAGCAGCTTGGTGGGGGGGACGGCTGAAGCTTTCTTT.

This clone has a single count. V gene TRBV10-3 combines with J gene TRBJ2-1, with D possibly TRBD1 on 5 matching bases. The germline gives CDR1 ENHRY, CDR2 SYGVKD. The CDR3 covers 14 residues. The ends were cut back, 2 bases at V and 7 bases at J, with 12 bases in the middle. The CDR3 reads CAISERGLENEQFF. As DNA, the CDR3 is TGTGCCATCAGTGAGAGGGGTTTGGAAAATGAGCAGTTCTTC.

The V gene is TRBV5-5, the J gene TRBJ1-1; 7 bases are a match to TRBD1. CDR1 is SGHKS, CDR2 YYEKEE, per germline (reference sequence). This CDR3 spans 14 amino acids. The junction had 5 bases not matched to a gene; V was cut back by 3 bases and J by 3 bases. The CDR3 loop reads CASSSQGVHTEAFF. CDR3 nucleotides: TGTGCCAGCAGCTCCCAGGGGGTCCACACTGAAGCTTTCTTT.

V usage is TRBV30 and J usage is TRBJ1-4; a possible D gene is TRBD1 (6 bases). The CDR3 consists of 14 residues. CDR1 is GTSNPN and CDR2 is SVGIG in the germline V gene (reference sequence). Between the trimmed V and J ends, which lost 3 bases and 3 bases, there was a span of 11 bases. The CDR3 DNA reads as TGTGCCTGGAGCCAGACAGGTCCTAATGAAAAACTGTTTTTT. Encoded protein: CAWSQTGPNEKLFF.

As to this clone: An end of the junction differs from the germline gene, which may be a read error. V gene TRBV12-3 or TRBV12-4 combines with J gene TRBJ2-4; D is ambiguous. The CDR3 covers 13 residues. CDR3: CASSLNGGNPPNF. The CDR3 DNA follows: TGTGCCAGCAGTTTAAATGGCGGCAACCCCCCCAATTTC.

The chain joins TRBV28 to TRBJ1-1; D is unresolved. The germline CDR1 and CDR2 sequences are MDHEN and SYDVKM. Trimming took off 5 bases at V and 1 base at J, with 2 bases between the two ends. The CDR3 extends over 11 amino acids. In DNA, the CDR3 is TGTGCCAGCAGTCAGAACACTGAAGCTTTCTTT. Its translation: CASSQNTEAFF.

V is TRBV24-1 and J is TRBJ2-3; D remains ambiguous. Germline values: CDR1 KGHDR, CDR2 SFDVKD. CDR3 size: 17 residues. V gave up 0 bases and J gave up 7 bases, with 19 bases separating them. DNA of the CDR3: TGTGCCACCAGTGATTTGGAAGCCCCTGGTCCTGTGAATACGCAGTATTTT. This gives the protein CATSDLEAPGPVNTQYF.

Concerning this clone: A read error may produce the germline difference seen at one junction end. The gene calls are TRBV5-4 and TRBJ1-1, with D perhaps TRBD1 (6 bases). Germline V gene lookup returns CDR1 SGHNT and CDR2 YYREEE (reference sequence). The CDR3 spans 15 residues. The CDR3 nucleotides are TGTGCCAGCGGCTTAGGGGGGGATCTGAACACTGAAGCTTTCTTT. Residues: CASGLGGDLNTEAFF.

This rearrangement joins TRBV27 to TRBJ2-7; no firm D call. V shed 0 bases and J shed 0 bases, with 9 bases lying between them. This CDR3 spans 15 amino acids. CDR1 and CDR2 (germline): MNHEY, SMNVEV (reference sequence). CDR3 amino acids: CASSLSSGGSYEQYF. CDR3 sequence (DNA): TGTGCCAGCAGTTTATCCTCCGGCGGCTCCTACGAGCAGTACTTC.

This chain connects TRBV29-1 to TRBJ1-2; D might be TRBD1 (6 bases). This CDR3 contains 16 residues. V lost 6 bases, J lost 2 bases, and 22 bases lay in between. Germline V gene lookup returns CDR1 SQVTM and CDR2 ANQGSEA. CDR3 region: CSVNQGGGWKNYGYTF. Written as DNA, the CDR3 is TGCAGCGTCAACCAGGGAGGGGGGTGGAAGAACTATGGCTACACCTTC.

J is TRBJ2-2 and V is TRBV10-1; TRBD1 matches 8 bases. V was pared by 0 bases and J by 7 bases, with 7 bases of the junction left unmatched. The CDR3 runs 16 residues. In germline, CDR1 is WNHNN, CDR2 SYGVQD (reference sequence). CDR3 loop: CASSESIGQGGGELFF. The CDR3 coding sequence is TGCGCCAGCAGTGAGTCAATCGGACAGGGCGGCGGGGAGCTGTTTTTT.

This sequence joins TRBV7-2 and TRBJ1-2; no definite D call. With 1 base removed from V and 4 bases from J, the gap between germline ends came to 13 bases. In germline, CDR1 is SGHTA, CDR2 FQGNSA. There are 15 residues in the CDR3. The CDR3 sequence is CASSLGRLVIYGYTF. CDR3 nucleotide sequence: TGTGCCAGCAGCTTAGGGCGACTGGTGATCTATGGCTACACCTTC.

This chain joins TRBV23-1 and TRBJ1-3, with 7 bases fitting TRBD1. TRBV23-1 is treated as an ORF (open reading frame) with a function not yet certain. V shed 3 bases and J 2 bases; nucleotides not matched to a gene: 10. The CDR3 runs to 17 residues. The CDR3 bases are TGCGCCAGCAGTCACCCAGACAGGGCTCTACCTGGAAACACCATATATTTT. Encoded protein: CASSHPDRALPGNTIYF.

The CDR3 here is CASSSGGLASYNEQFF. The CDR3 DNA follows: TGTGCCAGCAGCTCGGGAGGACTAGCGTCCTACAATGAGCAGTTCTTC. V gene TRBV7-9 combines with J gene TRBJ2-1; 9 positions agree with TRBD2. The CDR3 totals 16 residues. Germline CDR1 SEHNR, CDR2 FQNEAQ (reference sequence). Trimming took 4 bases from V and 1 from J; bases not matched to a gene: 5. Together with reference TRBV7-9 and TRBJ2-1, the CDR3 gives the full variable domain: DTGVSQNPRHKITKRGQNVTFRCDPISEHNRLYWYRQTLGQGPEFLTYFQNEAQLEKSRLLSDRFSAERPKGSFSTLEIQRTEQGDSAMYLCASSSGGLASYNEQFFGPGTRLTVL.

V gene TRBV27 combines with J gene TRBJ2-7; 7 nucleotides agree with TRBD1. Germline CDR1 and CDR2: MNHEY and SMNVEV (reference sequence). The V and J ends lost 5 bases and 0 bases, in that order; junction bases with no gene match: 7. This CDR3 comprises 15 residues. In DNA, the CDR3 is TGTGCCAGCAGTCCCGGGACAGCCTTCTCCTACGAGCAGTACTTC. It codes for CASSPGTAFSYEQYF.

This rearrangement joins TRBV5-1 to TRBJ1-6, with TRBD1 matching 8 bases. V dropped 2 bases and J dropped 12; count of bases not matched to a gene: 13. The germline CDR1 and CDR2 sequences are SGHRS and YFSETQ. CDR3 length: 16 residues. CDR3 residues: CASSLGLPGQGLPLHF. CDR3 in DNA: TGCGCCAGCAGCTTAGGTCTTCCCGGACAGGGTCTACCCCTCCACTTT.